This TCR beta chain emerged from a study of T cell repertoires in cytomegalovirus infection. V was shortened by 6 bases and J by 3 bases, with 21 bases between the two germline ends. CDR3 length: 17 residues. This clonotype was seen a few times. TCRdb re-analysed the reads in MiXCR, keeping a single row per CDR3 protein. The repertoire consists of approximately 290,000 distinct CDR3 sequences, with about 23% occurring once and the leading ten covering about 15%. The rearrangement links TRBV12-3 or TRBV12-4 to TRBJ1-5, with D unresolved. The sequenced sample consisted of PBMCs. The receptor's source is a human donor in good health (CMV status not recorded). Some clones in this sample may be carry-over from other donors' samples. CDR3 amino acids: CASSLWSGGWDNQPQHF. CDR3 coding DNA: TGTGCCAGCAGCTTATGGTCGGGAGGCTGGGACAATCAGCCCCAGCATTTT.